The entry below gives a single T cell receptor beta chain sequence along with its context. What it binds is not known. Run at survey level, the immunoSEQ assay was version v3.0. TCRdb keeps only in-frame clones here, not all; method: immunoSEQ multiplex PCR. The table shows approximately 33,000 clones, with approximately 85% occurring only once. V lost 2 bases, J lost 9 bases, and 9 bases stayed unmatched. The CDR3 loop spans 15 amino acids. In germline, CDR1 is SGHTA, CDR2 FQGNSA. These data originate in a study of long-term antiretroviral therapy in people with HIV. As for the study in general: The 2015 immediate-ART recommendation came about a decade after the earliest samples. Findings and limits, study-wide: When set beside controls, HIV repertoires had CDR3 length ranges that were narrower.

Per donor, at least one pre-ART and at least two post-ART PBMC samples were obtained. This TCR was sampled from a man aged 18 to 29 with HIV. Sequenced here: unsorted PBMCs, sampled 0.8 years before starting antiretroviral therapy. This chain connects TRBV7-2 to TRBJ2-1; 8 nucleotides match TRBD2. DNA for the CDR3: TGTGCCAGCAGCTTACGATCTATCGCGGGAGGTGAGCAGTTCTTC. Encoded protein: CASSLRSIAGGEQFF.